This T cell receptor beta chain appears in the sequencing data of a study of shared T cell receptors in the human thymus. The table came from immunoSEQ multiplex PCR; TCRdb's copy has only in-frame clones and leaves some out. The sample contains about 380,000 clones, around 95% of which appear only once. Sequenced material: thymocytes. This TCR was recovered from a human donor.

DNA for the CDR3: TGTGCCAGCAGCTTCTCTGGGGCCAACGTCCTGACTTTC. Translation gives CASSFSGANVLTF. The chain combines TRBV7-8 with TRBJ2-6; D remains ambiguous. The CDR3 contains 13 residues. The germline V gene has CDR1 SGHVS and CDR2 FQNEAQ. V lost 3 bases, J lost 0 bases, and 0 bases lay in between.